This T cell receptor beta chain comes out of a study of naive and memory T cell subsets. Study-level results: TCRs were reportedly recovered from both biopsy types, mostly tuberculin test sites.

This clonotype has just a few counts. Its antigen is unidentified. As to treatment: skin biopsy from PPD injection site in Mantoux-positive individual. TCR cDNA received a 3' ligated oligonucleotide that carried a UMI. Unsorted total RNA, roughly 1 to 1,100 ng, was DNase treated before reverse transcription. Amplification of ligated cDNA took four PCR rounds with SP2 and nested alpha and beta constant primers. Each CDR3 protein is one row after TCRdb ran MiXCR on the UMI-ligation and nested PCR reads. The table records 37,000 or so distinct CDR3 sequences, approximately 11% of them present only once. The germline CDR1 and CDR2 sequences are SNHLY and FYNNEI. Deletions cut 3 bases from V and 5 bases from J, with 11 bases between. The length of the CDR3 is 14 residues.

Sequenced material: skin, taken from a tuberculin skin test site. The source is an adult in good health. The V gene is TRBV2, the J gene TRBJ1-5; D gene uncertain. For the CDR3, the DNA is TGTGCCAGCAGTGACGTTGCCACCTATCAGCCCCAGCATTTT. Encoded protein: CASSDVATYQPQHF.